The clone carrying this TCR beta chain was seen a single time. The sample is drawn from a study of blood T cell repertoires in COVID-19. Study context: Donors in the United States, Italy and Spain gave samples during acute or convalescent COVID-19. T cells, B-cell-depleted T cells, or PBMCs provided the cDNA or gDNA that served as material.

V lost 4 bases, J lost 6 bases, and 15 bases lay in between. The germline CDR1 and CDR2 sequences are MDHEN and SYDVKM. CDR3 length: 14 amino acids. In the study's own analysis: Nucleated cell counts were estimated from reference gene primer amplification. TCRdb's copy holds only in-frame clones and misses some; the assay was immunoSEQ multiplex PCR. Clonal size and the V and J genes are those of that table, whereas D and trimming came from the DNA. Of fewer than 80,000 clones listed, more than 75% are singletons. V is TRBV28 and J is TRBJ1-2, with D unclear. Sequenced: peripheral blood. The clonotype originates from a human donor in a cohort sampled during active COVID-19. Written as DNA, the CDR3 is TGTGCCAGCAGTTCCGGGCAGAGGGTACATGGCTACACCTTC. This translates into CASSSGQRVHGYTF.